Following are 28 T cell receptor beta chains from one sample sequenced in a study of T cell responses to AZD1222 COVID-19 vaccine. Only in-frame clones appear in the TCRdb table, and some are missing; sequencing was by immunoSEQ multiplex PCR. The sample holds about 120,000 clones, approximately 85% seen once. The input for sequencing was peripheral blood, taken on day 0 of AZD1222 vaccination. The receptors shown here come from an adult in good health.

V is TRBV3-1 (or the pseudogene TRBV3-2) and J is TRBJ2-7; TRBD1 aligns across 11 bases. There are 14 residues in the CDR3. The V and J ends lost 4 bases and 4 bases, in that order; junction bases with no gene match: 3. CDR1 is LGHDT and CDR2 is YNNKEL in the germline V gene (reference sequence). The CDR3 DNA sequence: TGTGCCAGCAGCCGGACAGGGGGCTTATACGAGCAGTACTTC. This encodes CASSRTGGLYEQYF.

The rearrangement joins TRBV5-1 to TRBJ1-1, with TRBD1 as a possible D gene (5 bases). V was clipped by 0 bases and J by 7 bases, with 16 bases between them. This CDR3 region has 15 residues. CDR1 is SGHRS and CDR2 is YFSETQ in the germline V gene. The CDR3: CASSLAQRGQGEAFF. CDR3 nucleotide sequence: TGCGCCAGCAGCTTGGCCCAACGTGGGCAGGGTGAAGCTTTCTTT.

This clone came up once. The V and J genes are TRBV7-9 and TRBJ1-6; the D gene is possibly TRBD1 (6 bases). CDR1 is SEHNR and CDR2 is FQNEAQ in the germline V gene (reference sequence). V lost 1 base, J lost 5 bases, and 9 bases lay in between. The length of the CDR3 is 15 residues. CDR3 coding DNA: TGTGCCAGCAGCTTAGGAGGACAGAATAATTCACCCCTCCACTTT. The encoded protein is CASSLGGQNNSPLHF.

The rearrangement uses TRBV4-2 and TRBJ1-6; 8 nucleotides line up with TRBD1. Germline V gene data show CDR1 as LGHNA and CDR2 as YNFKEQ. Germline trimming cut 0 bases from V and 0 bases from J; bases unmatched to any gene: 13. CDR3 length equals 21 residues. The CDR3 spells CASSQDHRDRSLSSYNSPLHF. In DNA, the CDR3 is TGTGCCAGCAGCCAAGATCACCGGGACAGGTCCCTCAGCTCCTATAATTCACCCCTCCACTTT.

V usage is TRBV6-5 and J usage is TRBJ1-6, with D unclear. The ends were cut back, 6 bases at V and 1 base at J, with 10 bases in the middle. The CDR3 totals 15 residues. Germline V CDR1 and CDR2: MNHEY, SVGAGI. CDR3 amino acids: CASRAVRSYNSPLHF. The CDR3 coding sequence is TGTGCCAGCAGAGCAGTAAGGTCCTATAATTCACCCCTCCACTTT.

A single count supports this clone. V is TRBV6-1 and J is TRBJ1-1; D not resolved. Trimming stripped 0 bases from V and 7 bases from J, with 3 bases between. The length of the CDR3 is 11 residues. Per germline, CDR1 MNHNS and CDR2 SASEGT. In DNA form, the CDR3 reads TGTGCCAGCAGTGAAGCGCTTGAAGCTTTCTTT. The encoded protein is CASSEALEAFF.

The rearrangement joins TRBV6-5 to TRBJ2-7, with D possibly TRBD1 on 5 matching bases. Per germline, CDR1 MNHEY and CDR2 SVGAGI. The CDR3 contains 15 residues. The ends were cut back, 8 bases at V and 0 bases at J, with 17 bases in the middle. The CDR3 DNA sequence: TGTGCCAGCCGTCAGGGTGCCATCAGCTCCTACGAGCAGTACTTC. Translated: CASRQGAISSYEQYF.

DNA of the CDR3: TGTGCCAGCCTGATAGCGGGAGGCCAACCGCGGGCCTACGAGCAGTACTTC. It yields the protein CASLIAGGQPRAYEQYF. This chain links TRBV7-4 with TRBJ2-7; the match to TRBD2 covers 10 bases. The trim removed 8 bases at V and 2 bases at J, leaving 15 bases unmatched. The CDR3 sequence is 17 residues long. The germline V gene encodes CDR1 SGHVT and CDR2 SQSDAQ.

J is TRBJ2-7 and V is TRBV7-2, with 11 positions matching TRBD1. The CDR3 loop spans 16 amino acids. Per germline, CDR1 SGHTA and CDR2 FQGNSA. J lost 6 bases, V lost 2 bases, and 9 bases had no gene match. The CDR3 region has the DNA TGTGCCAGCAGCTTAAAGTACGGGACAGGGGGAAGCGAGCAGTACTTC. As protein: CASSLKYGTGGSEQYF.

As DNA, the CDR3 is TGTGCCAGCAGCCCCCGTCCGGGACAGGGGAATTCACCCCTCCACTTT. Translating gives CASSPRPGQGNSPLHF. This sequence joins TRBV9 and TRBJ1-6, with 10 bases identical to TRBD1. V gave up 4 bases and J gave up 7 bases; unmatched junction bases: 8. Germline values: CDR1 SGDLS, CDR2 YYNGEE. The CDR3 consists of 16 residues.

The genes are TRBV28 and TRBJ2-7; 8 positions agree with TRBD1. The CDR3 has 12 residues. CDR1 MDHEN and CDR2 SYDVKM come from the germline V gene. The trim removed 11 bases at V and 2 bases at J, leaving 5 bases unmatched. The DNA for the CDR3 is TGTGCCGTAGGACAGGGAACCTACGAGCAGTACTTC. It encodes CAVGQGTYEQYF.

The chain couples TRBV4-3 to TRBJ2-3; TRBD1 is a possible D gene (5 bases). CDR1 LGHNA and CDR2 YSLEER come from the germline V gene. V was trimmed by 0 bases and J by 2 bases, leaving 9 bases between them. This CDR3 contains 15 residues. The CDR3 loop is CASSQDWGNTDTQYF. The CDR3 nucleotides are TGCGCCAGCAGCCAAGATTGGGGCAACACAGATACGCAGTATTTT.

The genes are TRBV6-6 and TRBJ2-7; D is undetermined. There are 15 residues in the CDR3. In germline, CDR1 is MNHNY, CDR2 SVGAGI (reference sequence). V gave up 7 bases and J gave up 0 bases, with 16 bases separating them. Written as DNA, the CDR3 is TGTGCCAGCATCCCTGACGGCTTCTACTCCTACGAGCAGTACTTC. Translation gives CASIPDGFYSYEQYF.

This clone is a singleton in its sample. The rearrangement uses TRBV30 and TRBJ1-5; D possibly corresponds to TRBD1 (5 bases). This CDR3 has 13 amino acids. CDR1 is GTSNPN and CDR2 is SVGIG in the germline V gene (reference sequence). In nucleotides, the CDR3 is TGTGCTAGCGGCAGGGAGTCGGTCGAGCCCCAGCATTTT. This gives the protein CASGRESVEPQHF.

The chain combines TRBV5-5 with TRBJ2-1; TRBD2 matches 13 bases. Germline CDR1 is SGHKS and CDR2 is YYEKEE (reference sequence). The V and J ends lost 3 bases and 2 bases, in that order; junction bases with no gene match: 2. This CDR3 comprises 16 residues. CDR3 nucleotides: TGTGCCAGCAGCTCCACTAGCGGGGGGGCCTACAATGAGCAGTTCTTC. Translating it yields CASSSTSGGAYNEQFF.

In nucleotides, the CDR3 is TGTGCCAGCAGCGGACAGGGGGCGCGGGGTCAGCCCCAGCATTTT. This encodes CASSGQGARGQPQHF. The chain links TRBV2 to TRBJ1-5; 11 bases map to TRBD1. The CDR3 totals 15 residues. V lost 6 bases to trimming and J lost 6 bases; unmatched junction nucleotides: 7. Germline V lookup: CDR1 SNHLY, CDR2 FYNNEI.

This clone was seen a handful of times. V is TRBV24-1 and J is TRBJ2-1; D call uncertain. The CDR3 is 14 amino acids. V was cut by 9 bases and J by 1 base, with 12 bases left in between. CDR1 and CDR2 from the germline V gene are KGHDR and SFDVKD. The CDR3 is CATYRQASYNEQFF. The CDR3 bases are TGTGCCACCTATCGTCAGGCGTCCTACAATGAGCAGTTCTTC.

The chain couples TRBV20-1 to TRBJ2-2; 7 bases are shared with TRBD2. The CDR3 consists of 14 residues. Per the germline V gene, CDR1 is DFQATT and CDR2 is SNEGSKA (reference sequence). V was pared by 3 bases and J by 4 bases, with 5 bases of the junction left unmatched. The CDR3 DNA is TGCAGTGCTAGTAGGCTAGCGGCCACCGGGGAGCTGTTTTTT. Its translation: CSASRLAATGELFF.

This clone is a singleton in its sample. V usage is TRBV5-1 and J usage is TRBJ2-3, with D possibly matching TRBD1 (6 bases). This CDR3 region has 14 residues. Trimming left V 0 bases short and J 6 bases short, with 11 bases between. CDR1 and CDR2 (germline): SGHRS, YFSETQ. CDR3 coding DNA: TGCGCCAGCAGCTTGGGGGGGCCCAAGGATACGCAGTATTTT. Translating it yields CASSLGGPKDTQYF.

This clone was counted between two and nine times. The J gene is TRBJ2-3, the V gene TRBV7-2; D not certain. The CDR3 totals 15 residues. Germline loops: CDR1 SGHTA, CDR2 FQGNSA. Trimming pared 5 bases from V and 1 base from J, leaving 13 bases between. The CDR3, as DNA: TGTGCCAGCAGCCAAGTCGGGTCTGGCACAGATACGCAGTATTTT. This encodes CASSQVGSGTDTQYF.

This chain uses TRBV7-2 with TRBJ1-2; tentatively, D is TRBD1 (6 bases). The CDR3 loop spans 15 amino acids. The V end lost 2 bases, the J end lost 3 bases, and 13 bases lay between the germline ends. Germline V gene data show CDR1 as SGHTA and CDR2 as FQGNSA. DNA for the CDR3: TGTGCCAGCAGCTTAAGCGCCGGACAGTACTATGGCTACACCTTC. Protein: CASSLSAGQYYGYTF.

V gene TRBV7-8 combines with J gene TRBJ2-1; D is perhaps TRBD1 (6 bases). Trimming cost V 5 bases and J 5 bases, with 16 bases left between them. The CDR3 totals 15 residues. Germline assignment: CDR1 SGHVS and CDR2 FQNEAQ. The CDR3 loop reads CASSPGDKAHNEQFF. In nucleotides, the CDR3 is TGTGCCAGCAGCCCAGGGGACAAAGCGCACAATGAGCAGTTCTTC.

This rearrangement joins TRBV4-1 to TRBJ1-6, with D possibly being TRBD1 (5 bases). CDR3 length equals 15 residues. V was trimmed by 1 base and J by 13 bases, leaving 17 bases between them. Per germline, CDR1 MGHRA and CDR2 YSYEKL. The CDR3 region has the DNA TGCGCCAGCAGCCAAGGGAACCGGGACCGCGGGCCCCTCCACTTT. It specifies CASSQGNRDRGPLHF.

This sequence joins TRBV10-3 and TRBJ2-3; D is unclear. Germline-derived CDR1 and CDR2 are ENHRY and SYGVKD. This CDR3 has 14 residues. Trimming shortened V by 4 bases and J by 4 bases, and 12 bases separated the two germline ends. The CDR3 is CAISVVDTPDTQYF. The DNA for the CDR3 is TGTGCCATCAGTGTTGTTGATACTCCAGATACGCAGTATTTT.

This rearrangement joins TRBV3-1 (or the pseudogene TRBV3-2) to TRBJ2-7, with a tentative D call TRBD2 (6 bases). The CDR3 is 14 amino acids. Germline CDR1 and CDR2: LGHDT and YNNKEL (reference sequence). V gave up 1 base and J gave up 5 bases, with 12 bases separating them. Here the CDR3 DNA reads TGTGCCAGCAGCCAAGGGGGGGTCCCGAACGAGCAGTACTTC. Translating gives CASSQGGVPNEQYF.

The V gene is TRBV6-5, the J gene TRBJ2-3; a possible D gene is TRBD1 (6 bases). Germline V gives CDR1 MNHEY, CDR2 SVGAGI. CDR3 length equals 15 residues. Trimming cost V 6 bases and J 0 bases, with 13 bases left between them. CDR3 in amino acids: CASSPRTASTDTQYF. The CDR3 DNA reads TGTGCCAGCAGCCCCCGGACAGCCAGCACAGATACGCAGTATTTT.

The chain is built from TRBV5-1 and TRBJ2-3; D not resolved. CDR1 is SGHRS and CDR2 is YFSETQ in the germline V gene. V lost 6 bases to trimming and J lost 7 bases, with 18 bases between them. CDR3 length: 14 residues. For the CDR3, the DNA is TGCGCCAGCACCACCCCTCCCCCAGGTTATACGCAGTATTTT. Its translation: CASTTPPPGYTQYF.

CDR3 sequence: CASSTQGGQPQHF. CDR3 in DNA: TGCGCCAGCAGTACCCAGGGAGGGCAGCCCCAGCATTTT. This sequence joins TRBV5-1 and TRBJ1-5, with TRBD1 as a possible D gene (5 bases). V gave up 5 bases and J gave up 7 bases, with 13 bases separating them. Germline-derived CDR1 and CDR2 are SGHRS and YFSETQ. The CDR3 runs 13 residues.